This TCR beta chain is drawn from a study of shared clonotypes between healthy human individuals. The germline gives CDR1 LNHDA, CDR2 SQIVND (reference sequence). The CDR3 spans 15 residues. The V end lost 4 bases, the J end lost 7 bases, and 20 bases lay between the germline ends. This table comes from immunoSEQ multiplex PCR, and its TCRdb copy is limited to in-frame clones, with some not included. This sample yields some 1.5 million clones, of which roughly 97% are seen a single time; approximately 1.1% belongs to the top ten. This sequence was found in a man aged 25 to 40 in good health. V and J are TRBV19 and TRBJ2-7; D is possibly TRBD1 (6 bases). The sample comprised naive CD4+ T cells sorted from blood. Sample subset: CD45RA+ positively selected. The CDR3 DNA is TGTGCCAGTAGTAAAGGACAGAGGCCCATGGAGGAGCAGTACTTC. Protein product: CASSKGQRPMEEQYF.